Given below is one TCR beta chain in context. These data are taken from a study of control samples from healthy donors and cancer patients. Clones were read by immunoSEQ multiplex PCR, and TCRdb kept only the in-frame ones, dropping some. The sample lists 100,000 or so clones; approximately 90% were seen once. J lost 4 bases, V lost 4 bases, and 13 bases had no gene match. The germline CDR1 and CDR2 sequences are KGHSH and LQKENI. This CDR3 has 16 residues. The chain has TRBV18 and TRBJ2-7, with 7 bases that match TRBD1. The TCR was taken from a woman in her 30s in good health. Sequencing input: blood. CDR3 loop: CASSRWDSVNPYEQYF. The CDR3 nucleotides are TGTGCCAGCTCACGATGGGACAGCGTTAACCCTTACGAGCAGTACTTC.